The 16 T cell receptor beta chains presented below share a single source sample, sequenced in a study of T-cell reconstitution after alpha-beta-depleted transplantation in children. Preparation of the TCRbeta library involved a method that used unique molecular identifiers. TCRdb independently ran MiXCR on the PCR reads; one entry per CDR3 protein. The sample carries some 240,000 distinct CDR3 sequences, roughly a tenth recorded once. Sequenced material: PBMCs from the stem cell graft donor, taken from the stem cell graft. These TCRs come from a human donor who donated a stem cell graft to a child with SCID.

The rearrangement joins TRBV12-3 or TRBV12-4 to TRBJ2-7; the D is unclear. The CDR3 totals 18 residues. Trimming stripped 3 bases from V and 0 bases from J, with 21 bases between. CDR3 region: CASSFDPSGSESSYEQYF. The CDR3, as DNA: TGTGCCAGCAGTTTTGATCCTTCTGGAAGCGAGAGCTCCTACGAGCAGTACTTC.

This clonotype was observed many times. The CDR3 DNA sequence: TGCGCCAGCAGCTCAGACAGCGCCGGGCCCTACGAGCAGTACTTC. The encoded protein is CASSSDSAGPYEQYF. The J gene is TRBJ2-7, the V gene TRBV5-1, with D maybe TRBD1 (5 bases). This CDR3 comprises 15 residues. Trimming stripped 3 bases from V and 2 bases from J, with 15 bases between. CDR1 and CDR2 from the germline V gene are SGHRS and YFSETQ.

This clonotype has at least ten counts. CDR3 nucleotide sequence: TGTGCCAGCAGCCTCCAACAGGCCTACAACACTGAAGCTTTCTTT. It codes for CASSLQQAYNTEAFF. The V call is TRBV12-3 or TRBV12-4, the J call TRBJ1-1; possibly TRBD1 for D (5 bases). The V end was cut by 6 bases, the J end by 2 bases, with 16 bases between. CDR3 length: 15 residues.

This chain connects TRBV7-8 to TRBJ2-3; 12 positions match TRBD2. The trim removed 5 bases at V and 8 bases at J, leaving 20 bases unmatched. Germline V gene data show CDR1 as SGHVS and CDR2 as FQNEAQ. The CDR3 totals 19 residues. Written as DNA, the CDR3 is TGTGCCAGCAGCACGCCGACTAGCGGGAGACTCTCCCACAGCGGTACGCAGTATTTT. Protein product: CASSTPTSGRLSHSGTQYF.

This clonotype was recorded at least ten times. The V call is TRBV24-1, the J call TRBJ2-5, with D possibly TRBD1 on 6 matching bases. CDR1 is KGHDR, CDR2 SFDVKD, per germline. Between the trimmed V and J ends, which lost 3 bases and 6 bases, there was a span of 19 bases. The CDR3 contains 16 residues. CDR3 sequence (DNA): TGTGCCACCAGTGATCCGGAACCGGGACAATCGCAGACCCAGTACTTC. Its translation: CATSDPEPGQSQTQYF.

This clonotype has more than one count but fewer than ten. The chain employs TRBV28 and TRBJ2-7, with TRBD1 identical over 12 bases. Germline values: CDR1 MDHEN, CDR2 SYDVKM. V trimming: 5 bases; J trimming: 6 bases; junction bases outside the gene matches: 8. The length of the CDR3 is 15 residues. In nucleotides, the CDR3 is TGTGCCAGCAGTCCTCCAAGGGACAGGGGGCCCGAGCAGTACTTC. Translation gives CASSPPRDRGPEQYF.

This sequence joins TRBV5-5 and TRBJ2-5; maybe TRBD1 (5 bases). The CDR3 consists of 15 residues. The V and J ends lost 0 bases and 1 base respectively, with 10 bases between them. Germline V lookup: CDR1 SGHKS, CDR2 YYEKEE (reference sequence). The CDR3 is CASSLGQSLQETQYF. The CDR3 DNA is TGTGCCAGCAGCTTGGGACAGAGTCTCCAAGAGACCCAGTACTTC.

This chain uses TRBV3-1 with TRBJ1-3, with TRBD1 as a possible D gene (5 bases). Trimming took 0 bases from V and 12 from J, leaving 15 bases between them. The CDR3 sequence is 14 residues long. Germline assignment: CDR1 LGHDT and CDR2 YNNKEL (reference sequence). The CDR3, as DNA: TGTGCCAGCAGCCAAGAGGGGACGCCTGACGGCATATATTTT. It is translated as CASSQEGTPDGIYF.

This clonotype has ten or more counts. This chain connects TRBV20-1 to TRBJ1-1; 7 bases line up with TRBD1. The ends lost 5 bases at V and 0 bases at J; junction bases unmatched: 9. Per germline, CDR1 DFQATT and CDR2 SNEGSKA (reference sequence). The CDR3 has 15 residues. DNA for the CDR3: TGCAGTGCTGTGCGACAGGGCCCTATGAACACTGAAGCTTTCTTT. Its translation: CSAVRQGPMNTEAFF.

This clonotype was counted many times. The J gene is TRBJ2-7, the V gene TRBV24-1; the D gene is possibly TRBD1 (5 bases). The CDR3 consists of 14 residues. CDR1 KGHDR and CDR2 SFDVKD come from the germline V gene. The germline V and J ends were trimmed by 4 bases and 10 bases, with 19 bases remaining between them. Here the CDR3 reads CATSDTSPRGPQYF. The CDR3 DNA is TGTGCCACCAGTGACACTTCACCAAGGGGTCCACAGTACTTC.

This clonotype came up many times. The chain joins TRBV3-1 to TRBJ2-7, with D tentatively TRBD2 (5 bases). The ends were cut back, 1 base at V and 4 bases at J, with 14 bases in the middle. Germline V lookup: CDR1 LGHDT, CDR2 YNNKEL (reference sequence). This CDR3 is built from 15 residues. CDR3 DNA: TGTGCCAGCAGCCAAGCCCCCGGGGAAGGATACGAGCAGTACTTC. This translates into CASSQAPGEGYEQYF.

This clonotype was detected ten times or more. This chain links TRBV5-1 with TRBJ2-3; D call uncertain. The germline V and J ends were trimmed by 2 bases and 1 base, with 14 bases remaining between them. Per germline, CDR1 SGHRS and CDR2 YFSETQ. The CDR3 is made up of 16 amino acids. CDR3 region: CASSFFQPGRTDTQYF. DNA for the CDR3: TGCGCCAGCAGCTTTTTTCAACCGGGCCGCACAGATACGCAGTATTTT.

About this clonotype: Since a much larger clone is just one base distant, this may be a read error. This chain uses TRBV2 with TRBJ2-7; possibly TRBD1 for D (6 bases). Germline CDR1 and CDR2: SNHLY and FYNNEI. The CDR3 has 12 residues. For the CDR3, the DNA is TGTGCCAGCAGCCCTACAGGGTACGCGCAGTACTTC. It translates to CASSPTGYAQYF.

This chain links TRBV30 with TRBJ1-1, with D unresolved. Germline CDR1 and CDR2: GTSNPN and SVGIG (reference sequence). The CDR3 totals 12 residues. Trimming stripped 3 bases from V and 6 bases from J, with 11 bases between. CDR3 sequence reads: CAWRDGVAEAFF. The CDR3 DNA follows: TGTGCCTGGAGGGACGGGGTCGCTGAAGCTTTCTTT.

This clonotype was detected many times. V and J are TRBV2 and TRBJ1-5; D remains unclear. The V and J ends lost 7 bases and 0 bases respectively, with 7 bases between them. Per the germline V gene, CDR1 is SNHLY and CDR2 is FYNNEI. There are 13 residues in the CDR3. The CDR3 here is CASTRDSNQPQHF. In DNA form, the CDR3 reads TGTGCCAGCACCCGAGATAGCAATCAGCCCCAGCATTTT.

The V call is TRBV28, the J call TRBJ2-5; D may be TRBD1 or TRBD2 (5 bases each). Trimming stripped 7 bases from V and 10 bases from J, with 25 bases between. The CDR3 is 15 residues long. In germline, CDR1 is MDHEN, CDR2 SYDVKM. The CDR3 nucleotides are TGTGCCAGCAAAGAAACGGGGCAGATATCCCTCCTCCAGTACTTC. This sequence encodes CASKETGQISLLQYF.